Below are 20 T cell receptor beta chains sequenced from a single sample in a study of blood T cell repertoires in COVID-19. TCRdb's table, derived via immunoSEQ multiplex PCR, lists solely in-frame clones and lacks some. This sample has about 67,000 clones, with around 88% found just once. Sequenced: peripheral blood. All receptors derive from a woman older than 75 with acute or convalescent COVID-19.

This clone was recorded only once. For the CDR3, the DNA is TGTGCCAGCAGCCCTAGTGTCCGCGCCGGGAGTGAGCAGTTCTTC. Its protein product is CASSPSVRAGSEQFF. The V and J genes are TRBV7-9 and TRBJ2-1; the D gene is possibly TRBD2 (6 bases). V lost 5 bases to trimming and J lost 9 bases, with 20 bases between them. The V gene's germline CDR1 is SEHNR and CDR2 FQNEAQ (reference sequence). The CDR3 runs 15 residues.

J is TRBJ1-1 and V is TRBV6-4, with 7 positions matching TRBD1. The CDR3 contains 14 residues. The junction had 7 bases not matched to a gene; V was cut back by 2 bases and J by 7 bases. Germline CDR1 MRHNA, CDR2 SNTAGT. The CDR3 nucleotides read TGTGCCAGCAGTGACCCGACAGGGAGTGGTGAAGCTTTCTTT. Translating it yields CASSDPTGSGEAFF.

The rearrangement uses TRBV5-1 and TRBJ1-5; D may be TRBD1 (6 bases). Germline V gives CDR1 SGHRS, CDR2 YFSETQ. This CDR3 is 13 amino acids long. V dropped 5 bases and J dropped 6 bases, with 12 bases sitting between them. CDR3 bases: TGCGCCAGCAGAAAGGGGGAGGGTCAGCCCCAGCATTTT. This codes for CASRKGEGQPQHF.

This clone was observed a handful of times. The genes are TRBV7-2 and TRBJ2-2, with 8 positions matching TRBD1. V gave up 5 bases and J gave up 4 bases; unmatched junction bases: 6. Per the germline V gene, CDR1 is SGHTA and CDR2 is FQGNSA. This CDR3 comprises 15 residues. The CDR3 DNA is TGTGCCAGCAGCCTTCAGGGGGCCGGCACCGGGGAGCTGTTTTTT. Its protein is CASSLQGAGTGELFF.

This clone was recorded a few times. The chain recombines TRBV7-8 with TRBJ2-5; D possibly matches TRBD1 or TRBD2 (6 bases each). CDR3 length: 14 residues. V lost 5 bases to trimming and J lost 3 bases, with 13 bases between them. The germline CDR1 and CDR2 sequences are SGHVS and FQNEAQ. The DNA for the CDR3 is TGTGCCAGCAGCCAGGGGACTGGGAAAGAGACCCAGTACTTC. It is translated as CASSQGTGKETQYF.

The chain links TRBV21-1 to TRBJ2-7; the table names TRBD1, a call not compared with the DNA. TRBV21-1 is a recognized pseudogene. This CDR3 is 13 amino acids long. CDR3 sequence: CASSEGHCYEQYF. The DNA of the CDR3 is TGTGCCAGCAGCGAGGGACACTGCTACGAGCAGTACTTC.

The rearrangement links TRBV2 to TRBJ1-5, with TRBD1 identical over 11 bases. The germline V gene has CDR1 SNHLY and CDR2 FYNNEI. This CDR3 contains 14 residues. Trimming cost V 7 bases and J 6 bases; bases outside gene matches: 5. This CDR3 is CASTGTGGVQPQHF. The CDR3 DNA reads as TGTGCCAGCACCGGGACAGGGGGGGTTCAGCCCCAGCATTTT.

The DNA of the CDR3 is TGTGCCAGCTCACCCCTTGACAGGGGCCCTTATGGCTACACCTTC. It specifies CASSPLDRGPYGYTF. This rearrangement joins TRBV18 to TRBJ1-2, with 8 nucleotides matching TRBD1. Germline CDR1 and CDR2: KGHSH and LQKENI. Trimming at V came to 3 bases and at J to 5 bases, leaving 8 bases not matched to a gene. This CDR3 spans 15 amino acids.

V usage is TRBV30 and J usage is TRBJ1-2; D is perhaps TRBD1 (5 bases). Germline V gives CDR1 GTSNPN, CDR2 SVGIG (reference sequence). The length of the CDR3 is 16 residues. With 3 bases removed from V and 8 bases from J, the gap between germline ends came to 25 bases. CDR3: CAWSVRGWGGYRGYTF. The CDR3 nucleotides are TGTGCCTGGAGCGTGCGAGGCTGGGGGGGGTATCGGGGCTACACCTTC.

The chain combines TRBV5-4 with TRBJ2-2; D unresolved. CDR1 and CDR2 (germline): SGHNT, YYREEE (reference sequence). The V gene lost 4 bases and the J gene lost 1 base, with 11 bases spanning the gap. The CDR3 has 15 residues. The CDR3 DNA reads as TGTGCCAGCAGCCGAGCGCAAAAGAACACCGGGGAGCTGTTTTTT. Amino acids: CASSRAQKNTGELFF. Filled out from reference TRBV5-4 and TRBJ2-2, the complete variable domain reads ETGVTQSPTHLIKTRGQQVTLRCSSQSGHNTVSWYQQALGQGPQFIFQYYREEENGRGNFPPRFSGLQFPNYSSELNVNALELDDSALYLCASSRAQKNTGELFFGEGSRLTVL.

The chain carries TRBV9 and TRBJ2-2; the match to TRBD1 covers 12 bases. V lost 0 bases to trimming and J lost 7 bases; unmatched junction nucleotides: 7. CDR3 length: 17 amino acids. Germline lookup yields CDR1 SGDLS and CDR2 YYNGEE. CDR3 residues: CASSVGGTGGTDGELFF. The CDR3 DNA reads TGTGCCAGCAGCGTAGGAGGGACAGGGGGCACGGACGGGGAGCTGTTTTTT.

The chain couples TRBV18 to TRBJ2-1, with 9 bases matching TRBD2. The CDR3 length is 15 residues. With V trimmed by 2 bases and J by 1 base, 0 bases remained unmatched. Looked up from germline, CDR1 is KGHSH and CDR2 is LQKENI. CDR3: CASSPSGRSYNEQFF. The CDR3 coding sequence is TGTGCCAGCTCACCAAGCGGGAGGTCCTACAATGAGCAGTTCTTC.

The rearrangement links TRBV2 to TRBJ1-2; 7 bases align to TRBD1. Germline assignment: CDR1 SNHLY and CDR2 FYNNEI. With V trimmed by 4 bases and J by 2 bases, 10 bases remained unmatched. The CDR3 loop spans 16 amino acids. The CDR3 reads CASSGGTGASNYGYTF. The CDR3 region has the DNA TGTGCCAGCAGTGGGGGTACAGGGGCATCCAACTATGGCTACACCTTC.

The chain is built from TRBV18 and TRBJ1-2; TRBD1 is a possible D gene (5 bases). With 5 bases removed from V and 4 bases from J, the gap between germline ends came to 11 bases. The CDR3 totals 13 residues. The germline gives CDR1 KGHSH, CDR2 LQKENI. The DNA for the CDR3 is TGTGCCAGCTCATCAGGGACTACCTATGGCTACACCTTC. Translated: CASSSGTTYGYTF.

This clone was observed a single time. The chain employs TRBV7-8 and TRBJ1-2, with D possibly being TRBD1 (5 bases). The CDR3 is 13 residues long. V was pared by 5 bases and J by 7 bases, with 14 bases between. The germline V gene has CDR1 SGHVS and CDR2 FQNEAQ. The CDR3, as DNA: TGTGCCAGCAGCGCTACAGGTACAGCTGGCTACACCTTC. It codes for CASSATGTAGYTF.

The J gene is TRBJ2-2, the V gene TRBV6-5; 8 bases align to TRBD1. Germline CDR1 reads MNHEY; CDR2 reads SVGAGI. CDR3 length: 15 residues. Trimming removed 8 bases from V and 5 bases from J; junction bases left unmatched: 10. CDR3 amino acids: CASLSDRGRTGELFF. CDR3 nucleotide sequence: TGTGCCAGCCTGAGTGACAGGGGAAGGACCGGGGAGCTGTTTTTT.

V and J are TRBV29-1 and TRBJ1-2, with TRBD1 identical over 7 bases. The V and J ends lost 1 base and 7 bases, in that order; junction bases with no gene match: 12. This CDR3 spans 15 amino acids. In germline, CDR1 is SQVTM, CDR2 ANQGSEA. CDR3 sequence: CSVEAISGGQAGYTF. CDR3 in DNA: TGCAGCGTTGAAGCGATTTCAGGGGGGCAGGCTGGCTACACCTTC.

The chain carries TRBV5-1 and TRBJ2-7; a possible D gene is TRBD1 (6 bases). Germline CDR1 and CDR2: SGHRS and YFSETQ. Between the trimmed V and J ends, which lost 2 bases and 4 bases, there was a span of 13 bases. The CDR3 consists of 14 residues. The CDR3 nucleotides are TGCGCCAGCAGCTTAATGGACAGAAAGTACGAGCAGTACTTC. Protein: CASSLMDRKYEQYF.

This chain links TRBV7-2 with TRBJ1-2, with 7 bases identical to TRBD1. This CDR3 is built from 14 residues. Germline values: CDR1 SGHTA, CDR2 FQGNSA. Trimming at V came to 5 bases and at J to 3 bases, leaving 6 bases not matched to a gene. CDR3 sequence (DNA): TGTGCCAGCAGCGAATTGGGACAGTACTATGGCTACACCTTC. This gives the protein CASSELGQYYGYTF. Looking up the rest from reference TRBV7-2 and TRBJ1-2 gives the full variable domain: GAGVSQSPSNKVTEKGKDVELRCDPISGHTALYWYRQSLGQGLEFLIYFQGNSAPDKSGLPSDRFSAERTGGSVSTLTIQRTQQEDSAVYLCASSELGQYYGYTFGSGTRLTVV.

The chain couples TRBV2 to TRBJ1-4; TRBD1 matches 7 bases. Germline loops: CDR1 SNHLY, CDR2 FYNNEI. With 5 bases clipped from V and 8 bases from J, the junction kept 8 bases outside the gene matches. The CDR3 covers 14 residues. DNA for the CDR3: TGTGCCAGCAGTATGACAGGGTGGGACGAAAAACTGTTTTTT. As protein: CASSMTGWDEKLFF.